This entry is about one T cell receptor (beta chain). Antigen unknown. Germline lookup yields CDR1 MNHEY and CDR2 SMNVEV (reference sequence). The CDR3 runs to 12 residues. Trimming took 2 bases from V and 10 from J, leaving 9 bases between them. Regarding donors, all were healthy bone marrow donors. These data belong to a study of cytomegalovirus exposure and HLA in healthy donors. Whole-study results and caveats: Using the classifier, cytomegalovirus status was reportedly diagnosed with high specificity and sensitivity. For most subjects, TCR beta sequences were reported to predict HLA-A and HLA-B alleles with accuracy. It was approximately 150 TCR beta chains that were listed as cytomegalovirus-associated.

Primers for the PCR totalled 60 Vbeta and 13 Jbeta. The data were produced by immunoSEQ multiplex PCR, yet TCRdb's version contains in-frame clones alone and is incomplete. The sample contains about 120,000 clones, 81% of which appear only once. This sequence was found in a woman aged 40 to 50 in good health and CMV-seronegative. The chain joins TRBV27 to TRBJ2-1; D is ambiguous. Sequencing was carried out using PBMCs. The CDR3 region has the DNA TGTGCCAGCAGTTTACTTGGAGAGGAGCAGTTCTTC. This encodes CASSLLGEEQFF.